The clone carrying this T cell receptor beta chain was recorded a few times. These data come from a study of shared clonotypes between healthy human individuals. Sequenced by immunoSEQ multiplex PCR; TCRdb stores in-frame clones only, minus some. The table shows around 720,000 clones, with around 73% occurring only once. The CDR3 runs 15 residues. The J segment lost 2 bases and the V segment lost 8 bases, leaving 9 bases of the junction unmatched. Germline CDR1 is MNHNY and CDR2 is SVGAGI (reference sequence). This TCR came from a woman aged 25 to 39 in good health. The chain combines TRBV6-6 with TRBJ2-7; 10 nucleotides line up with TRBD1. Sequences were obtained from memory CD4+ T cells sorted from blood. Regarding subset: CD45RA-negative fraction. CDR3 DNA: TGTGCCAGCCGACCCCGGGACAGGGGCGCCTACGAGCAGTACTTC. Protein: CASRPRDRGAYEQYF.